One and the same sample provided the 8 T cell receptor beta chains below, sequenced in a study of technical replicates of blood from a few donors. Sequencing used immunoSEQ multiplex PCR; TCRdb keeps in-frame clones, though not all of them. The sample consists of around 85,000 clones, roughly 94% of them appearing once. Input material: T cells isolated from PBMCs. The receptors stem from a human donor in good health.

The chain uses TRBV5-4 and TRBJ2-7; 11 bases line up with TRBD2. Germline trimming cut 4 bases from V and 2 bases from J; bases unmatched to any gene: 2. Germline CDR1 and CDR2: SGHNT and YYREEE (reference sequence). The CDR3 is 14 residues long. CDR3 nucleotides: TGTGCCAGCAGCGTACTAGCGGGGGCCTACGAGCAGTACTTC. Translation: CASSVLAGAYEQYF. Filled out from reference TRBV5-4 and TRBJ2-7, the complete variable domain reads ETGVTQSPTHLIKTRGQQVTLRCSSQSGHNTVSWYQQALGQGPQFIFQYYREEENGRGNFPPRFSGLQFPNYSSELNVNALELDDSALYLCASSVLAGAYEQYFGPGTRLTVT.

The chain has TRBV11-2 and TRBJ2-7, with D possibly being TRBD2 (6 bases). CDR3 length: 16 amino acids. V shed 2 bases and J shed 2 bases, with 16 bases lying between them. Germline V lookup: CDR1 SGHAT, CDR2 FQNNGV. CDR3 protein: CASSLSPGLLAYEQYF. Here the CDR3 DNA reads TGTGCCAGCAGCTTATCCCCGGGACTCCTGGCCTACGAGCAGTACTTC.

In the case of this clone: The junction does not match germline at one end; this may be a read error. The rearrangement uses TRBV13 and TRBJ2-7; no clear D gene. The CDR3 extends over 9 amino acids. Germline V gene lookup returns CDR1 PRHDT and CDR2 FYEKMQ (reference sequence). CDR3 sequence: CASSPVTLF. DNA of the CDR3: TGTGCCAGCAGCCCCGTAACGCTATTC.

This chain links TRBV6-1 with TRBJ2-3; D may be TRBD2 (6 bases). The CDR3 has 16 amino acids. The V gene lost 2 bases and the J gene lost 0 bases, with 12 bases spanning the gap. Germline V gives CDR1 MNHNS, CDR2 SASEGT. CDR3 region: CASSERSGSSTDTQYF. The CDR3 region has the DNA TGTGCCAGCAGTGAACGGAGCGGGTCTAGCACAGATACGCAGTATTTT.

The V and J genes are TRBV28 and TRBJ1-1; D is possibly TRBD1 (5 bases). Per germline, CDR1 MDHEN and CDR2 SYDVKM. The CDR3 contains 12 residues. Trimming took off 3 bases at V and 4 bases at J, with 6 bases between the two ends. For the CDR3, the DNA is TGTGCCAGCAGTTTCAGGGCCACTGAAGCTTTCTTT. This translates into CASSFRATEAFF.

The chain recombines TRBV27 with TRBJ2-5; 13 bases are a match to TRBD2. This CDR3 spans 16 amino acids. Germline CDR1 MNHEY, CDR2 SMNVEV (reference sequence). The V and J ends lost 5 bases and 1 base, in that order; junction bases with no gene match: 4. DNA for the CDR3: TGTGCCAGCAGTGCAACTAGCGGGAGGGCCCAAGAGACCCAGTACTTC. This sequence encodes CASSATSGRAQETQYF.

The chain is built from TRBV2 and TRBJ2-1; 7 bases align to TRBD1. The CDR3 sequence is 13 residues long. V lost 7 bases, J lost 6 bases, and 6 bases stayed unmatched. Looked up from germline, CDR1 is SNHLY and CDR2 is FYNNEI. CDR3 residues: CASKLGQANEQFF. The CDR3 nucleotides read TGTGCCAGCAAACTAGGACAGGCCAATGAGCAGTTCTTC.

The chain couples TRBV5-5 to TRBJ2-5; 12 bases are a match to TRBD2. The CDR3 has 19 amino acids. CDR1 and CDR2 from the germline V gene are SGHKS and YYEKEE (reference sequence). With V trimmed by 0 bases and J by 3 bases, 12 bases remained unmatched. CDR3 amino acids: CASSLEGARGLAGKETQYF. The CDR3 nucleotides read TGTGCCAGCAGCTTGGAGGGGGCAAGGGGACTAGCGGGTAAAGAGACCCAGTACTTC.